Included here is one T cell receptor (beta chain) sequence, with context. The sample comes from a study of blood T cell repertoires in COVID-19. Trimming stripped 9 bases from V and 0 bases from J, with 12 bases between. The V gene's germline CDR1 is MNHEY and CDR2 SVGAGI. The CDR3 totals 14 residues. Per the authors' pipeline: By means of reference gene primer amplification, nucleated cell counts were estimated. The protocol was immunoSEQ multiplex PCR, while the TCRdb copy is restricted to in-frame clones and leaves out a portion. For V, J and clone size, that table is used; D and trimming come from the DNA. The sample includes some 150,000 clones, roughly 74% of them seen just once.

This receptor was obtained from a woman older than 75 with acute or convalescent COVID-19. The chain joins TRBV6-5 to TRBJ2-1, with D uncertain. Sequenced material: peripheral blood. CDR3 region: CASDSPSSYNEQFF. CDR3 DNA: TGTGCCAGTGACTCGCCGAGCTCCTACAATGAGCAGTTCTTC.